This T cell receptor (beta chain) was retrieved from a study of OX40 agonist ivuxolimab in advanced cancers. Study-wide background: All patients had ivuxolimab intravenously every 2 weeks at 0.01 to 10 mg/kg. One patient with hepatocellular carcinoma and two with cutaneous melanoma, three in all, had partial responses.

The CDR3 is 16 residues long. The germline V gene has CDR1 MDHEN and CDR2 SYDVKM. Trimming removed 8 bases from V and 0 bases from J, with 18 bases in between. Study results and caveats: Certain nonresponders additionally had low normalized T-cell clonal expansion.

About this clone itself: Antigen: not known.

TCRdb's table, derived via immunoSEQ multiplex PCR, lists solely in-frame clones and lacks some. The sample includes around 70,000 clones, around four fifths of them seen just once. The clonotype comes from an adult with an advanced solid tumor such as melanoma, head and neck, liver or kidney cancer. The specimen was CD4+ or CD8+ T cells sorted from blood, collected in a trial of the OX40 agonist ivuxolimab. The chain joins TRBV28 to TRBJ2-3, with D perhaps matching TRBD2 (5 bases). This CDR3 is CASGGAGGLSTDTQYF. CDR3 DNA: TGTGCCAGCGGAGGCGCTGGAGGTTTGAGCACAGATACGCAGTATTTT.